Below, 7 T cell receptor beta chains from the same sample are listed, as sequenced in a study of blood T cell repertoires in COVID-19. Some clones are missing from TCRdb's copy, which holds only in-frame ones; the method was immunoSEQ multiplex PCR. The data contain about 120,000 clones, approximately 82% of them singletons. The sequencing sample was made of peripheral blood. Receptor source: a woman aged 45-65 years with acute or convalescent COVID-19.

The chain is built from TRBV9 and TRBJ2-7; 10 nucleotides align to TRBD2. Germline V gene sequence: CDR1 SGDLS, CDR2 YYNGEE. The CDR3 extends over 14 amino acids. Trimming took 2 bases from V and 3 from J; bases not matched to a gene: 2. The CDR3 loop is CASSVTSGIYEQYF. The CDR3 DNA reads TGTGCCAGCAGCGTCACTAGCGGGATCTACGAGCAGTACTTC.

The genes are TRBV2 and TRBJ2-7; 9 bases are a match to TRBD1. The germline V gene has CDR1 SNHLY and CDR2 FYNNEI. The J segment lost 0 bases and the V segment lost 3 bases, leaving 3 bases of the junction unmatched. The CDR3 extends over 15 amino acids. The CDR3 reads CASSDRTGDSYEQYF. DNA of the CDR3: TGTGCCAGCAGTGATAGGACAGGGGACTCCTACGAGCAGTACTTC.

V and J are TRBV5-1 and TRBJ2-6; maybe TRBD2 (7 bases). Germline assignment: CDR1 SGHRS and CDR2 YFSETQ. Trimming removed 0 bases at V and 1 base at J, with 20 bases between. The CDR3 contains 20 residues. The CDR3 DNA sequence: TGCGCCAGCAGCTTGGTTTCTTCGGGGGGCATATCTTCTGGGGCCAACGTCCTGACTTTC. The encoded protein is CASSLVSSGGISSGANVLTF.

The chain recombines TRBV5-1 with TRBJ1-1; tentatively, D is TRBD1 (5 bases). Germline values: CDR1 SGHRS, CDR2 YFSETQ. V was pared by 0 bases and J by 0 bases, with 9 bases between. The CDR3 is 15 residues long. The CDR3 coding sequence is TGCGCCAGCAGCTTGGAGGTGACAGTGAACACTGAAGCTTTCTTT. Its translation: CASSLEVTVNTEAFF.

The chain uses TRBV7-2 and TRBJ2-7; possibly TRBD2 for D (6 bases). The germline V and J ends were trimmed by 4 bases and 2 bases, with 21 bases remaining between them. The CDR3 is 17 residues long. Germline V gives CDR1 SGHTA, CDR2 FQGNSA. The CDR3 loop reads CASSYNWGGSATYEQYF. The DNA for the CDR3 is TGTGCCAGCAGCTATAATTGGGGAGGTAGCGCAACCTACGAGCAGTACTTC.

The genes are TRBV19 and TRBJ1-1; unclear D gene. Deletions cut 7 bases from V and 4 bases from J, with 7 bases between. The CDR3 totals 11 residues. Germline loops: CDR1 LNHDA, CDR2 SQIVND (reference sequence). The CDR3 reads CASTSITEAFF. CDR3 DNA sequence: TGTGCCAGTACAAGCATCACTGAAGCTTTCTTT.

The CDR3 DNA reads as TGTGCCAGTAGTAGGGACTACCGGAATGAGCAGTTCTTC. This sequence encodes CASSRDYRNEQFF. This chain uses TRBV19 with TRBJ2-1; TRBD2 matches at 7 bases. Germline trimming cut 4 bases from V and 7 bases from J; bases unmatched to any gene: 4. This CDR3 spans 13 amino acids. CDR1 is LNHDA, CDR2 SQIVND, per germline (reference sequence).